This T cell receptor (beta chain) was captured by sequencing in a study of blood T cell repertoires in COVID-19. Background on the study: Researchers got acute and convalescent COVID-19 samples from the United States, Italy and Spain.

Libraries were prepared by immunoSEQ multiplex PCR; TCRdb keeps only in-frame clonotypes and omits some of them. The data contain 250,000 to 350,000 clones, approximately 89% of them singletons. The CDR3 sequence is 17 residues long. The V gene end was trimmed by 3 bases and the J gene end by 0 bases; junction bases not matched to a gene: 7. CDR1 is LNHNV and CDR2 is YYDKDF in the germline V gene (reference sequence). The rearrangement joins TRBV15 to TRBJ2-1; 8 nucleotides match TRBD1. Sequencing was performed on PBMCs or T cells enriched from blood (not recorded which). This clonotype was sampled from a woman between 50 and 59 years old who had been exposed to COVID-19. Written as DNA, the CDR3 is TGTGCCACCAGCAGCGGGGGACAGGCGAGCTCCTACAATGAGCAGTTCTTC. Translating gives CATSSGGQASSYNEQFF.